Detailed here is one T cell receptor (beta chain). This specimen belongs to a study of cytomegalovirus exposure and HLA in healthy donors. CDR1 and CDR2 (germline): MNHEY, SMNVEV (reference sequence). V was cut by 5 bases and J by 8 bases, with 13 bases left in between. CDR3 size: 13 residues. Repertoires were generated with immunoSEQ multiplex PCR, while TCRdb's copy carries only in-frame clones and drops some. This sample has about 280,000 clones; around 86% occur once, and the top ten carry approximately 1%. The sequence came from a woman aged 18-29 years in good health and CMV-seronegative. The material sequenced was PBMCs. V gene TRBV27 combines with J gene TRBJ2-4; weak D call: TRBD2 (6 bases). In nucleotides, the CDR3 is TGTGCCAGCAGTCCCCTATCGGGGGACATTCAGTACTTC. Encoded protein: CASSPLSGDIQYF.